This TCR beta chain stems from a study of blood T cell repertoires in COVID-19. Method: immunoSEQ multiplex PCR; TCRdb's copy keeps in-frame clones and lacks some. The repertoire holds approximately 250,000 clones, with around four fifths as singletons. The CDR3 has 14 residues. The specimen sequenced was peripheral blood. This receptor was obtained from a man aged 45-65 years with acute or convalescent COVID-19. The genes are TRBV12-2 and TRBJ2-1; TRBD2 is the table's D call and was not checked against the DNA. TRBV12-2 is designated a pseudogene. The CDR3 loop is CASRLGSRGNEQFF. The CDR3 nucleotides read TGTGCAAGTCGCTTAGGAAGCCGAGGCAATGAGCAGTTCTTC.